This TCR beta chain was documented in a study of human CD8 memory T cell subsets. Libraries targeted TCR beta using 5' RACE with UMIs. After re-calling the 5' RACE reads, TCRdb lists one entry per CDR3 protein, DNA absent. The sample totals more than 3,500 distinct CDR3 sequences; its top ten clones hold around 21%. General study findings and limits: Chao1-based estimation suggested that stem-like memory T cells exhibit greater diversity than precursor exhausted T cells.

This clonotype is medium-sized (0.01 to 0.1%) by frequency. The target antigen is unknown. A negative magnetic separation step was used to enrich total CD8+ T cells. RNA was obtained from duplicate vials of approximately 150,000 sorted CD8+ T cells per subset. Germline CDR1 and CDR2: SGHTA and FQGTGA. There are 14 residues in the CDR3. The sample consisted of CD8+ T cells from PBMCs. The V call is TRBV7-3, the J call TRBJ2-2. This receptor was taken from a human donor in good health. CDR3 loop: CASSLYFNTGELFF.